These 23 T cell receptor beta chains originate from one sample sequenced in a study of shared clonotypes between healthy human individuals. CD45RO-negative CD8 cells positively selected for CCR7 made up the naive population, which excluded terminally differentiated effector memory CD45RA+ cells. Clones were sequenced by immunoSEQ multiplex PCR, and TCRdb holds only the in-frame ones, with some missing. The sample has some 2.1 million clones; roughly 93% are singletons. Sequenced sample: naive CD8+ T cells from PBMCs. The receptors were gathered from a man between 18 and 29 years old in good health. Some clones in this sample may be carry-over from other donors' samples.

The chain carries TRBV7-9 and TRBJ2-6; 9 bases line up with TRBD1. The junction had 3 bases not matched to a gene; V was cut back by 3 bases and J by 0 bases. This CDR3 is 17 amino acids long. The germline V gene encodes CDR1 SEHNR and CDR2 FQNEAQ (reference sequence). The CDR3 protein is CASSLGQGLSGANVLTF. DNA for the CDR3: TGTGCCAGCAGCTTGGGACAGGGACTCTCTGGGGCCAACGTCCTGACTTTC. Supplemented by reference TRBV7-9 and TRBJ2-6, the full variable domain reads DTGVSQNPRHKITKRGQNVTFRCDPISEHNRLYWYRQTLGQGPEFLTYFQNEAQLEKSRLLSDRFSAERPKGSFSTLEIQRTEQGDSAMYLCASSLGQGLSGANVLTFGAGSRLTVL.

This rearrangement joins TRBV28 to TRBJ2-1; D is possibly TRBD1 or TRBD2 (5 bases each). The CDR3 has 14 residues. The V end lost 5 bases, the J end lost 10 bases, and 18 bases lay between the germline ends. Germline CDR1 is MDHEN and CDR2 is SYDVKM. This CDR3 reads CASSPNRDPREQFF. CDR3 coding DNA: TGTGCCAGCAGTCCCAACCGGGACCCCCGGGAGCAGTTCTTC.

This clone was seen once. The V and J genes are TRBV2 and TRBJ2-5; D possibly corresponds to TRBD1 (7 bases). This CDR3 has 18 amino acids. Germline V gene sequence: CDR1 SNHLY, CDR2 FYNNEI. Trimming cost V 4 bases and J 2 bases, with 23 bases left between them. This CDR3 is CASSGGHQEGAPQETQYF. CDR3 bases: TGTGCCAGCAGTGGGGGACATCAGGAGGGGGCCCCACAAGAGACCCAGTACTTC.

This clone was found once. Other DNA sequences of this sample code for an identical CDR3. This chain joins TRBV9 and TRBJ2-7; 7 positions agree with TRBD1. CDR1 and CDR2 from the germline V gene are SGDLS and YYNGEE. The length of the CDR3 is 15 residues. Trimming at V came to 2 bases and at J to 2 bases, leaving 7 bases not matched to a gene. The chain's CDR3 is CASSVGDSPTYEQYF. CDR3 DNA sequence: TGTGCCAGCAGCGTCGGGGACAGTCCTACCTACGAGCAGTACTTC.

The CDR3 reads CASSQDRARLAGGTDTQYF. DNA of the CDR3: TGCGCCAGCAGCCAAGATAGGGCCCGACTAGCGGGAGGCACAGATACGCAGTATTTT. The chain uses TRBV4-3 and TRBJ2-3, with 12 bases that match TRBD2. This CDR3 is 19 amino acids long. The V segment lost 0 bases and the J segment 1 base; nucleotides outside the gene matches: 8. Germline V CDR1 and CDR2: LGHNA, YSLEER.

The V gene is TRBV4-1, the J gene TRBJ2-6; a weak D match, TRBD2 (6 bases). Germline-derived CDR1 and CDR2 are MGHRA and YSYEKL. The length of the CDR3 is 20 residues. The ends were cut back, 3 bases at V and 2 bases at J, with 23 bases in the middle. CDR3: CASSHPGGRDPLAGANVLTF. CDR3 bases: TGCGCCAGCAGCCATCCCGGGGGTAGGGACCCACTTGCTGGGGCCAACGTCCTGACTTTC.

On this clone: Other DNA sequences in the same sample also yield this CDR3. The chain uses TRBV6-5 and TRBJ2-7, with D perhaps TRBD1 (5 bases). Germline values: CDR1 MNHEY, CDR2 SVGAGI. The CDR3 is made up of 14 amino acids. Trimming removed 6 bases from V and 3 bases from J, with 15 bases in between. CDR3 region: CASRTRQNHYEQYF. CDR3 DNA sequence: TGTGCCAGCAGAACCCGACAGAACCACTACGAGCAGTACTTC.

This clone has just one count. V gene TRBV19 combines with J gene TRBJ1-1; a weak D match, TRBD1 (5 bases). Trimming took 7 bases from V and 7 from J, leaving 19 bases between them. The CDR3 has 14 amino acids. The germline CDR1 and CDR2 sequences are LNHDA and SQIVND (reference sequence). CDR3 amino acids: CASNNTTVYNEAFF. CDR3 coding DNA: TGTGCCAGTAATAACACGACAGTTTACAATGAAGCTTTCTTT. Full variable domain (rest looked up from reference TRBV19 and TRBJ1-1): DGGITQSPKYLFRKEGQNVTLSCEQNLNHDAMYWYRQDPGQGLRLIYYSQIVNDFQKGDIAEGYSVSREKKESFPLTVTSAQKNPTAFYLCASNNTTVYNEAFFGQGTRLTVV.

This clone was found once. The chain is built from TRBV10-3 and TRBJ2-7; TRBD1 matches at 8 bases. The CDR3 has 14 residues. Trimming cost V 3 bases and J 3 bases; bases outside gene matches: 4. Per germline, CDR1 ENHRY and CDR2 SYGVKD. CDR3 nucleotides: TGTGCCATCAGTGAAGACAGGGGCTTCTACGAGCAGTACTTC. Amino acids: CAISEDRGFYEQYF.

V usage is TRBV19 and J usage is TRBJ2-7, with TRBD2 as a possible D gene (6 bases). Per the germline V gene, CDR1 is LNHDA and CDR2 is SQIVND (reference sequence). The V end was cut by 5 bases, the J end by 5 bases, with 13 bases between. CDR3 length: 13 residues. The DNA of the CDR3 is TGTGCCAGTAGTCCTCGGCTAGCGAACGAGCAGTACTTC. The encoded protein is CASSPRLANEQYF. Drawing the rest from reference TRBV19 and TRBJ2-7, the complete variable domain is DGGITQSPKYLFRKEGQNVTLSCEQNLNHDAMYWYRQDPGQGLRLIYYSQIVNDFQKGDIAEGYSVSREKKESFPLTVTSAQKNPTAFYLCASSPRLANEQYFGPGTRLTVT.

The V gene is TRBV27, the J gene TRBJ2-7; the D gene is possibly TRBD2 (6 bases). Germline V CDR1 and CDR2: MNHEY, SMNVEV (reference sequence). CDR3 length: 14 amino acids. Trimming pared 1 base from V and 5 bases from J, leaving 12 bases between. CDR3 nucleotides: TGTGCCAGCAGTTTATTAGGTTGGGGGGACGAGCAGTACTTC. Amino acid sequence: CASSLLGWGDEQYF.

The rearrangement joins TRBV7-9 to TRBJ2-6; a possible D gene is TRBD1 (5 bases). Per germline, CDR1 SEHNR and CDR2 FQNEAQ (reference sequence). The CDR3 is 15 residues long. V was shortened by 1 base and J by 4 bases, with 8 bases between the two germline ends. As DNA, the CDR3 is TGTGCCAGCAGCTTAGGCAGGGCCGGGGCCAACGTCCTGACTTTC. Its translation is CASSLGRAGANVLTF.

The chain is built from TRBV7-8 and TRBJ2-7; D is perhaps TRBD1 or TRBD2 (5 bases each). Germline CDR1 reads SGHVS; CDR2 reads FQNEAQ. Deletions cut 5 bases from V and 5 bases from J, with 22 bases between. This CDR3 contains 16 residues. CDR3 sequence: CASSPVAGTSLDEQYF. DNA for the CDR3: TGTGCCAGCAGCCCCGTCGCAGGGACGTCCCTGGACGAGCAGTACTTC. The whole variable domain, remainder taken from reference TRBV7-8 and TRBJ2-7, is GAGVSQSPRYKVAKRGQDVALRCDPISGHVSLFWYQQALGQGPEFLTYFQNEAQLDKSGLPSDRFFAERPEGSVSTLKIQRTQQEDSAVYLCASSPVAGTSLDEQYFGPGTRLTVT.

This clone occurred once. This chain links TRBV5-6 with TRBJ1-2; 8 bases align to TRBD1. Looked up from germline, CDR1 is SGHDT and CDR2 is YYEEEE. The trim removed 5 bases at V and 3 bases at J, leaving 6 bases unmatched. The CDR3 is 14 amino acids. The CDR3 coding sequence is TGTGCCAGCAGGTCGACAGGGGACTACTATGGCTACACCTTC. Encoded protein: CASRSTGDYYGYTF.

This chain uses TRBV29-1 with TRBJ2-1; D could derive from TRBD1 or TRBD2 (5 bases each). This CDR3 contains 14 residues. V was cut by 5 bases and J by 6 bases, with 17 bases left in between. The germline V gene has CDR1 SQVTM and CDR2 ANQGSEA. The CDR3 here is CSVIGTTRANEQFF. The CDR3 DNA is TGCAGCGTTATCGGGACCACAAGGGCCAATGAGCAGTTCTTC.

This chain joins TRBV27 and TRBJ1-2; no clear D gene. The germline V gene encodes CDR1 MNHEY and CDR2 SMNVEV (reference sequence). The CDR3 length is 13 residues. V was cut by 2 bases and J by 6 bases, with 10 bases left in between. The CDR3 DNA reads as TGTGCCAGCAGTTTAGCCCTGGCCGATGGCTACACCTTC. Its protein is CASSLALADGYTF.

The rearrangement uses TRBV7-9 and TRBJ2-7; 7 nucleotides match TRBD2. Germline CDR1 reads SEHNR; CDR2 reads FQNEAQ (reference sequence). The CDR3 covers 13 residues. J lost 5 bases, V lost 2 bases, and 3 bases had no gene match. CDR3 loop: CASSLLAGDEQYF. CDR3 bases: TGTGCCAGCAGCTTATTGGCGGGAGACGAGCAGTACTTC.

The V and J genes are TRBV4-3 and TRBJ2-7; D is perhaps TRBD2 (6 bases). Germline V gene lookup returns CDR1 LGHNA and CDR2 YSLEER. Deletions cut 6 bases from V and 3 bases from J, with 21 bases between. This CDR3 is 16 amino acids long. The DNA for the CDR3 is TGCGCCAGCAGGATCATGCGGGAACAGGTCGACTACGAGCAGTACTTC. Translation gives CASRIMREQVDYEQYF.

J is TRBJ2-7 and V is TRBV4-3, with D perhaps TRBD2 (6 bases). Trimming took off 4 bases at V and 4 bases at J, with 14 bases between the two ends. The CDR3 is 14 residues long. Looked up from germline, CDR1 is LGHNA and CDR2 is YSLEER. The CDR3 bases are TGCGCCAGCAGCCCGAATTCGGACTATTACGAGCAGTACTTC. Amino acid sequence: CASSPNSDYYEQYF.

The chain recombines TRBV4-2 with TRBJ2-7; D ambiguous. V lost 0 bases, J lost 3 bases, and 9 bases lay in between. From germline, CDR1 is LGHNA and CDR2 YNFKEQ. The CDR3 covers 14 residues. The CDR3 DNA sequence: TGTGCCAGCAGCCAAGATGACGGCCACTACGAGCAGTACTTC. This translates into CASSQDDGHYEQYF.

The chain couples TRBV6-1 to TRBJ2-7, with a tentative D call TRBD2 (5 bases). Trimming shortened V by 6 bases and J by 7 bases, and 22 bases separated the two germline ends. The germline CDR1 and CDR2 sequences are MNHNS and SASEGT. The CDR3 totals 15 residues. CDR3 sequence reads: CASRLSAGPSGEQYF. In DNA, the CDR3 is TGTGCCAGCAGACTTAGTGCGGGTCCTTCGGGGGAGCAGTACTTC.

V gene TRBV5-6 combines with J gene TRBJ1-2; D is undetermined. V lost 4 bases and J lost 4, with 8 bases in between. The CDR3 extends over 12 amino acids. CDR1 is SGHDT and CDR2 is YYEEEE in the germline V gene. CDR3 loop: CASSAQTYGYTF. The CDR3 DNA follows: TGTGCCAGCAGCGCCCAGACCTATGGCTACACCTTC.

The rearrangement links TRBV6-4 to TRBJ2-3; 8 bases fit TRBD2. V lost 5 bases and J lost 5; bases outside the gene matches: 3. The CDR3 spans 13 residues. Germline V gene lookup returns CDR1 MRHNA and CDR2 SNTAGT. The CDR3 region is CASSPLAGDTQYF. DNA of the CDR3: TGTGCCAGCAGTCCCCTAGCGGGAGATACGCAGTATTTT.